The entry below describes one TCR beta chain. What it recognizes is unknown. Cells were stimulated with overlapping HIV-1 Gag 15-mer peptides. CD40L/CD69 double-negative CD45RO-high memory CD4+ T cells were collected. Inclusion required CMV-positive serology and CD4+ counts above 400 cells/uL. PBMCs were depleted of CD8+ T cells before stimulation. The CDR3 length is 15 residues. Germline V gene sequence: CDR1 GTSNPN, CDR2 SVGIG (reference sequence). V gave up 0 bases and J gave up 6 bases; unmatched junction bases: 6. The sample comes from a study of persistence of HIV-infected CD4 T cells. Broader study findings: Antigen-responding cells were enriched for degenerate expanded CDR3beta sequences. CMV- and Gag-responding cells had lower TCRbeta richness than CD3/CD28-responding cells.

The libraries were made with immunoSEQ version 4 in survey mode. Clones were read by immunoSEQ multiplex PCR, and TCRdb kept only the in-frame ones, dropping some. The sample records about 36,000 clones, 70% to 90% being singletons. The V gene is TRBV30, the J gene TRBJ1-5; the match to TRBD1 covers 9 bases. This TCR came from an adult with HIV. The donor label of this sample is uncertain. Sequencing was performed on cultured CD4+ T cells from PBMCs, taken from a patient who received antiretroviral therapy. Written as DNA, the CDR3 is TGTGCCTGGAGTGTAGGGGACAGGGTCGGTCAGCCCCAGCATTTT. The encoded protein is CAWSVGDRVGQPQHF.